The clone carrying this T cell receptor (beta chain) showed up many times. This specimen belongs to a study of CD8+CD57+ T cells in acquired aplastic anemia. Sequencing was done on patients that had shown CD8+CD57+ cell expansion by flow cytometry. Genomic DNA constituted the template upon which TCR beta VDJ and CDR3 profiling was performed. TCRdb processed the reads anew with MiXCR; each CDR3 protein has one entry. The sample has 100,000 to 150,000 distinct CDR3 sequences, 40% seen once. This TCR was sampled from a human donor with aplastic anemia. The sequencing sample was made of sorted CD4+, CD8+, or CD8+CD57+ T cells (not recorded which) from PBMCs.

CDR3 sequence (DNA): TGTGCCAGCAGCTTAGAAAGAAGGGGATCTGGAAACACCATATATTTT. Amino acids: CASSLERRGSGNTIYF. The V and J genes are TRBV11-2 and TRBJ1-3; possible D gene TRBD1, 5 bases. V was cut by 0 bases and J by 1 base, with 10 bases left in between. The CDR3 runs to 16 residues. CDR1 is SGHAT and CDR2 is FQNNGV in the germline V gene.